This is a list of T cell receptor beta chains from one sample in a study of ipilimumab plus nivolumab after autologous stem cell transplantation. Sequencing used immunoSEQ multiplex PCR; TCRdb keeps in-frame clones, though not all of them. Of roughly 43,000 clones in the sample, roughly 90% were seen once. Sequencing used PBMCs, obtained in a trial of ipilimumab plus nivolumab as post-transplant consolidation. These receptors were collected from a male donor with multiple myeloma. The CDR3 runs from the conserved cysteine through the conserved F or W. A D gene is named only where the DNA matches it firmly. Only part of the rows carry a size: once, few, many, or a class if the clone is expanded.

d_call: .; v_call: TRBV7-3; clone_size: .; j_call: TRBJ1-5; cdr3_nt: TGTGCCAGCAGCTTAAGTGGGACCTCGGGCCAGCCCCAGCATTTT; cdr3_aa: CASSLSGTSGQPQHF
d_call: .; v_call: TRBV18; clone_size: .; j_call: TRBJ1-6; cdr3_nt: TGTGCCAGCTCACCACGCGGAACTTATTCACCCCTCCACTTT; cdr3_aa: CASSPRGTYSPLHF
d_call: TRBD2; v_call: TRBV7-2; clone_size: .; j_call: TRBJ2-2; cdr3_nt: TGTGCCAGCAGCCCCTCTAGCGGGATGCTCTACACCGGGGAGCTGTTTTTT; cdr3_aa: CASSPSSGMLYTGELFF
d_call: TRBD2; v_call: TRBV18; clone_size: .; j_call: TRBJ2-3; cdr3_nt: TGTGCCAGCTCTGAGCGGGAGCATACAGATACGCAGTATTTT; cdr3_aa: CASSEREHTDTQYF
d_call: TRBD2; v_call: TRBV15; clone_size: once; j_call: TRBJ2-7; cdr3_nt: TGTGCCACCAGCAGGCCCCCGGGACTAGCGCCGACCTACGAGCAGTACTTC; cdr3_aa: CATSRPPGLAPTYEQYF
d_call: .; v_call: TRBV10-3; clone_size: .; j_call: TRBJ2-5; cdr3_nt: TGTGCCATCAGTGAGTCGGATTCGGGTCCGGCCCAAGAGACCCAGTACTTC; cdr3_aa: CAISESDSGPAQETQYF
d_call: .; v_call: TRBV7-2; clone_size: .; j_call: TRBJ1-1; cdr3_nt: TGTGCCAGCAGCTTAGATCCGCCGGAGCGAGCTTTCTTT; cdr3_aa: CASSLDPPERAFF
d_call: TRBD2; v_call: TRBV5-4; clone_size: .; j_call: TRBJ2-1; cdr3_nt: TGTGCCAGCTTTCGGGAGGCTACCTACAATGAGCAGTTCTTC; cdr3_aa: CASFREATYNEQFF
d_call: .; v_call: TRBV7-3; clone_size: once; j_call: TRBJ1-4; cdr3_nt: TGTGCCAGCAGCTTATTTTATGGAGAAAAACTGTTTTTT; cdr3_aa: CASSLFYGEKLFF
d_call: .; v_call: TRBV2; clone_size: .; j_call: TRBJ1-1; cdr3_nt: TGTGCCAGCAGACACGACGGCCCCACTGAAGCTTTCTTT; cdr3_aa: CASRHDGPTEAFF
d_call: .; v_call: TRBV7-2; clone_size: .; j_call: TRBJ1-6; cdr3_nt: TGTGCCAGCATGGCCAATAATTCACCCCTCCACTTT; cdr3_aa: CASMANNSPLHF
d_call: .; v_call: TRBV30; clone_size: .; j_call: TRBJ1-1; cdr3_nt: TGTGCCTGGAGTCGAGGGGGCACTGAAGCTTTCTTT; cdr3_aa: CAWSRGGTEAFF
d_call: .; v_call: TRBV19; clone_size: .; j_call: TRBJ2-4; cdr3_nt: TGTGCCAGTAACCCGGGACATGGAGTGGCCAAAAACATTCAGTACTTC; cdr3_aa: CASNPGHGVAKNIQYF
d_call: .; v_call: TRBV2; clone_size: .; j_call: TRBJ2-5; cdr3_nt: TGTGCCAGCACCAAATTGAATAGGGAGAAGGAGACCCAGTACTTC; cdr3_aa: CASTKLNREKETQYF